The 16 T cell receptor beta chains below come from one sample, sequenced in a study of shared clonotypes between healthy human individuals. Libraries were prepared by immunoSEQ multiplex PCR; TCRdb keeps only in-frame clonotypes and omits some of them. Seen here are 70,000 to 95,000 clones, about 65% observed once, and the top ten hold under 65%. Sequencing was done on a sample of memory CD8+ T cells sorted from blood. The subset: CD45RO+ cells pooled with CCR7-negative TemRA cells. These receptors all stem from a young man in good health.

The chain links TRBV15 to TRBJ2-1; maybe TRBD2 (5 bases). In germline, CDR1 is LNHNV, CDR2 YYDKDF (reference sequence). Trimming left V 5 bases short and J 6 bases short, with 14 bases between. This CDR3 is 14 amino acids long. CDR3 DNA sequence: TGTGCCACCAGCGCGGCCAGCGGCGCCAATGAGCAGTTCTTC. Translating gives CATSAASGANEQFF.

The chain combines TRBV27 with TRBJ2-7; 10 nucleotides align to TRBD2. Germline V gives CDR1 MNHEY, CDR2 SMNVEV (reference sequence). There are 18 residues in the CDR3. V lost 10 bases and J lost 6; bases outside the gene matches: 24. CDR3 amino acids: CATAKTGEGSGRLGEQYF. The CDR3 DNA is TGTGCCACCGCAAAGACAGGGGAGGGTAGCGGGAGGTTAGGCGAGCAGTACTTC.

The chain recombines TRBV4-2 with TRBJ2-7; 10 bases map to TRBD2. The V gene's germline CDR1 is LGHNA and CDR2 YNFKEQ. With 0 bases clipped from V and 6 bases from J, the junction kept 8 bases outside the gene matches. The CDR3 extends over 16 amino acids. The CDR3 loop reads CASSQDQASGRVEQYF. The CDR3, as DNA: TGTGCCAGCAGCCAAGATCAGGCTAGCGGGAGAGTCGAGCAGTACTTC.

The V and J genes are TRBV10-1 and TRBJ2-7; 9 positions agree with TRBD1. CDR1 is WNHNN and CDR2 is SYGVQD in the germline V gene (reference sequence). The ends lost 8 bases at V and 0 bases at J; junction bases unmatched: 8. This CDR3 has 15 amino acids. CDR3 protein: CASPMTGGVSYEQYF. The CDR3 bases are TGCGCCAGCCCAATGACAGGGGGGGTCTCCTACGAGCAGTACTTC.

V and J are TRBV5-6 and TRBJ2-7; D unresolved. V lost 0 bases and J lost 1, with 17 bases in between. This CDR3 contains 17 residues. CDR1 and CDR2 (germline): SGHDT, YYEEEE. Here the CDR3 reads CASSLGEVRRASYEQYF. DNA for the CDR3: TGTGCCAGCAGCTTGGGCGAGGTCCGGAGAGCTTCCTACGAGCAGTACTTC.

This clone was picked up a small number of times. The chain uses TRBV7-2 and TRBJ1-3; D possibly corresponds to TRBD1 (6 bases). Germline loops: CDR1 SGHTA, CDR2 FQGNSA. Trimming left V 4 bases short and J 3 bases short, with 7 bases between. The CDR3 runs to 13 residues. The CDR3: CASSSGHGNTIYF. Here the CDR3 DNA reads TGTGCCAGCAGCTCGGGACATGGAAACACCATATATTTT.

This chain joins TRBV25-1 and TRBJ2-1; 7 nucleotides agree with TRBD2. The CDR3 runs to 13 residues. V lost 7 bases to trimming and J lost 7 bases; unmatched junction nucleotides: 7. The germline CDR1 and CDR2 sequences are MGHDK and SYGVNS. The CDR3 DNA is TGTGCCAGCATAGGACCGGGGGGAAATGAGCAGTTCTTC. It is translated as CASIGPGGNEQFF.

The CDR3 protein is CASSVRVTEAFF. CDR3 nucleotide sequence: TGTGCCAGCAGTGTCAGGGTCACTGAAGCTTTCTTT. The chain links TRBV5-6 to TRBJ1-1; maybe TRBD1 (5 bases). CDR1 SGHDT and CDR2 YYEEEE come from the germline V gene. V lost 5 bases and J 4 bases, leaving 9 bases between the germline ends. There are 12 residues in the CDR3. The full variable domain, in which reference TRBV5-6 and TRBJ1-1 provide the parts outside the CDR3, is DAGVTQSPTHLIKTRGQQVTLRCSPKSGHDTVSWYQQALGQGPQFIFQYYEEEERQRGNFPDRFSGHQFPNYSSELNVNALLLGDSALYLCASSVRVTEAFFGQGTRLTVV.

The table lists this clone with many counts. The V gene is TRBV7-2, the J gene TRBJ2-1, with D perhaps matching TRBD1 or TRBD2 (6 bases each). CDR3 length: 18 amino acids. Trimming cost V 4 bases and J 5 bases, with 24 bases left between them. Germline loops: CDR1 SGHTA, CDR2 FQGNSA. The CDR3 loop is CASSSPFGGGGLNNEQFF. DNA of the CDR3: TGTGCCAGCAGCTCCCCCTTCGGGGGCGGAGGCCTGAACAATGAGCAGTTCTTC.

By share of the sample, this clone is medium-sized. The sample holds other DNA sequences that translate to the same CDR3. This chain uses TRBV10-2 with TRBJ1-5; D is uncertain. V gave up 0 bases and J gave up 0 bases, with 9 bases separating them. The CDR3 runs 16 residues. CDR1 is WSHSY and CDR2 is SAAADI in the germline V gene. The CDR3 loop is CASSESPGNSNQPQHF. Written as DNA, the CDR3 is TGCGCCAGCAGTGAGTCGCCCGGGAATAGCAATCAGCCCCAGCATTTT.

The chain couples TRBV5-1 to TRBJ2-3; 7 positions match TRBD2. The trim removed 5 bases at V and 2 bases at J, leaving 8 bases unmatched. Germline V gene data show CDR1 as SGHRS and CDR2 as YFSETQ. The CDR3 length is 15 residues. The DNA for the CDR3 is TGCGCCAGCAGGTATTCTAGCGGACACACAGATACGCAGTATTTT. It translates to CASRYSSGHTDTQYF.

J is TRBJ2-7 and V is TRBV27; D is perhaps TRBD1 (6 bases). CDR3 size: 13 residues. Germline V gene sequence: CDR1 MNHEY, CDR2 SMNVEV (reference sequence). Deletions cut 4 bases from V and 7 bases from J, with 14 bases between. The CDR3 loop is CASSYGRGREQYF. In DNA, the CDR3 is TGTGCCAGCAGTTACGGCAGGGGAAGGGAGCAGTACTTC.

This clone was counted between two and nine times. This chain uses TRBV9 with TRBJ2-5, with 14 bases matching TRBD2. CDR1 and CDR2 (germline): SGDLS, YYNGEE. The CDR3 has 17 residues. V lost 5 bases to trimming and J lost 4 bases; unmatched junction nucleotides: 10. Here the CDR3 DNA reads TGTGCCAGCAGTGTGGGACTAGCGGGAGAAGGTAGAGAGACCCAGTACTTC. Translation: CASSVGLAGEGRETQYF.

This clone was seen more than once but under ten times. The chain has TRBV2 and TRBJ2-7, with 8 bases aligning to TRBD2. Germline V gene lookup returns CDR1 SNHLY and CDR2 FYNNEI. Losses at the gene ends were 5 bases for V and 6 bases for J; bases not matched to a gene: 3. The CDR3 runs to 12 residues. CDR3 sequence: CASSSLAAEQYF. The CDR3 DNA sequence: TGTGCCAGCAGTTCACTAGCGGCCGAGCAGTACTTC.

The rearrangement joins TRBV28 to TRBJ1-5; TRBD1 agrees at 7 bases. This CDR3 spans 16 amino acids. V dropped 7 bases and J dropped 1; count of bases not matched to a gene: 10. Germline loops: CDR1 MDHEN, CDR2 SYDVKM. The CDR3 sequence: CASTPDRARSNQPQHF. The CDR3 DNA follows: TGTGCCAGCACCCCAGACAGGGCAAGGAGCAATCAGCCCCAGCATTTT.

CDR3 protein: CASSPFGGKDIQYF. The CDR3 DNA sequence: TGTGCCAGCAGCCCATTTGGGGGAAAGGACATTCAGTACTTC. The chain employs TRBV7-9 and TRBJ2-4; the D gene could be TRBD1 or TRBD2 (5 bases each). The V end lost 5 bases, the J end lost 8 bases, and 16 bases lay between the germline ends. This CDR3 is built from 14 residues. Germline CDR1 reads SEHNR; CDR2 reads FQNEAQ (reference sequence). Supplemented by reference TRBV7-9 and TRBJ2-4, the full variable domain reads DTGVSQNPRHKITKRGQNVTFRCDPISEHNRLYWYRQTLGQGPEFLTYFQNEAQLEKSRLLSDRFSAERPKGSFSTLEIQRTEQGDSAMYLCASSPFGGKDIQYFGAGTRLSVL.